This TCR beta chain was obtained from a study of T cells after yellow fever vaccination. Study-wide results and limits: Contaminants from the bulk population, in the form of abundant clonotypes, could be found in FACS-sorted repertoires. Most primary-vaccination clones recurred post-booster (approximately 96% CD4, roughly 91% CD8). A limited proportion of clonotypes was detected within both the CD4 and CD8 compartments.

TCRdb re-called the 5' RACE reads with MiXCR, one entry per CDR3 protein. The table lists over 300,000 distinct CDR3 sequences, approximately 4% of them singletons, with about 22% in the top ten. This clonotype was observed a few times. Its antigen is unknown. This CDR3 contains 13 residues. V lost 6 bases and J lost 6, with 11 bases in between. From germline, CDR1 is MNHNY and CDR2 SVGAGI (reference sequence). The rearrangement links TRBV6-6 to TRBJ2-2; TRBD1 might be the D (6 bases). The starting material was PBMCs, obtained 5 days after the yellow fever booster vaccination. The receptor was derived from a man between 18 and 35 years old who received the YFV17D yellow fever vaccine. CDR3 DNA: TGTGCCAGCAGGAAACAGGGTCCCGGGGAGCTGTTTTTT. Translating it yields CASRKQGPGELFF.